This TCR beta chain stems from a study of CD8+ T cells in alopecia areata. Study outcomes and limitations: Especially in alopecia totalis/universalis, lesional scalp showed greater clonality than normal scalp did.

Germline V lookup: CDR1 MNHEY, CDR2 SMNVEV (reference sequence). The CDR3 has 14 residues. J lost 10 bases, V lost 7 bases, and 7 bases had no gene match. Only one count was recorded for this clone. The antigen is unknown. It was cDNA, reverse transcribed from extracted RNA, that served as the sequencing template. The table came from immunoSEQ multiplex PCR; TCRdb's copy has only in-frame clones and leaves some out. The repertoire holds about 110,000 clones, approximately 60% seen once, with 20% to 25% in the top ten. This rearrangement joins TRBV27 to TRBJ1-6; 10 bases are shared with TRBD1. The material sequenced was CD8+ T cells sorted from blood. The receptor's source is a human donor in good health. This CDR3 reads CASTFGQGGSPLHF. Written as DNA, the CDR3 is TGTGCCAGCACCTTCGGACAGGGGGGATCACCCCTCCACTTT.